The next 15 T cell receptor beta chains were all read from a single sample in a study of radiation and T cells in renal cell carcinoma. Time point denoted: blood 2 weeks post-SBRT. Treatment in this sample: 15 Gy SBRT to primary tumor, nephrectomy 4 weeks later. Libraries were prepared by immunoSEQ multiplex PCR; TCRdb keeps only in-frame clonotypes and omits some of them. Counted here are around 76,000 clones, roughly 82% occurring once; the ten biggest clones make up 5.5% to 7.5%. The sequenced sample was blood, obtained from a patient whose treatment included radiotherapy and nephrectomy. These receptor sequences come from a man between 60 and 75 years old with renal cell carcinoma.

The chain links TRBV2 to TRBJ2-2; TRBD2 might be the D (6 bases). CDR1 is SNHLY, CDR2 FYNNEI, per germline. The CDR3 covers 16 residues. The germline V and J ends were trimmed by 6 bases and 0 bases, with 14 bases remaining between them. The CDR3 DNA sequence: TGTGCCAGCAGCGCGACCTTAGCGGCGAACACCGGGGAGCTGTTTTTT. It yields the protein CASSATLAANTGELFF.

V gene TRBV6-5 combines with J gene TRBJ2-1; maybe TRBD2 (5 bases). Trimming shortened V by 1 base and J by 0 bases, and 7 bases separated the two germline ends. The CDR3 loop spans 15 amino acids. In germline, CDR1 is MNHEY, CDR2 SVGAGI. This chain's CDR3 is CASSYFGNSYNEQFF. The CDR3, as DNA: TGTGCCAGCAGTTACTTCGGGAACTCCTACAATGAGCAGTTCTTC.

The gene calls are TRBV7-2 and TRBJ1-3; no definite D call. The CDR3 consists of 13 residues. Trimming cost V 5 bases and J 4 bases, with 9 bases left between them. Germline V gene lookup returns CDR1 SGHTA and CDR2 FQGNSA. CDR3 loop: CASSRTGGNTIYF. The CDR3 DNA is TGTGCCAGCAGCCGTACGGGGGGAAACACCATATATTTT.

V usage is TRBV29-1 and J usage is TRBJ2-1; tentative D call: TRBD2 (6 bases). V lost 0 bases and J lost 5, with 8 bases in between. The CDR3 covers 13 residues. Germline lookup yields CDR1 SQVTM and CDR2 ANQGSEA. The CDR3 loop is CSVEESSDNEQFF. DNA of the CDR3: TGCAGCGTTGAAGAGTCTAGCGACAATGAGCAGTTCTTC.

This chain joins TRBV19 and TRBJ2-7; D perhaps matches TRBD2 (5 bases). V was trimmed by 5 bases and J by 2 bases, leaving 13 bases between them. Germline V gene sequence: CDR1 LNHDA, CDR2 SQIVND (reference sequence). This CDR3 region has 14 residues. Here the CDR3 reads CASSGHGLPYEQYF. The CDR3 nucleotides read TGTGCCAGTAGTGGTCACGGACTCCCCTACGAGCAGTACTTC.

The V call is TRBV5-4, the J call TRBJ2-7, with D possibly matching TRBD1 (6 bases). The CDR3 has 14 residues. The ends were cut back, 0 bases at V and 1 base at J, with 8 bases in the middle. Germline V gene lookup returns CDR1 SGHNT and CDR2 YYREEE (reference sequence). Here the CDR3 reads CASSLADRSYEQYF. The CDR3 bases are TGTGCCAGCAGCTTGGCCGACAGGTCCTACGAGCAGTACTTC.

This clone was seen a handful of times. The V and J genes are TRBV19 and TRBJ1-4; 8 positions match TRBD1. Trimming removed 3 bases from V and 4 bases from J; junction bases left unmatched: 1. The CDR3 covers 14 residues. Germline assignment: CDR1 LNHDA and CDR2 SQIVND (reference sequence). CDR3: CASSIGQGNEKLFF. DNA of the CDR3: TGTGCCAGTAGTATTGGACAGGGTAATGAAAAACTGTTTTTT.

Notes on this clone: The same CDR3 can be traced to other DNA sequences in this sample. CDR3 region: CASSPGETQYF. The CDR3 coding sequence is TGCGCCAGCAGCCCCGGAGAGACCCAGTACTTC. J is TRBJ2-5 and V is TRBV5-1, with D unresolved. Between the trimmed V and J ends, which lost 4 bases and 4 bases, there was a span of 5 bases. The V gene's germline CDR1 is SGHRS and CDR2 YFSETQ. The CDR3 loop spans 11 amino acids.

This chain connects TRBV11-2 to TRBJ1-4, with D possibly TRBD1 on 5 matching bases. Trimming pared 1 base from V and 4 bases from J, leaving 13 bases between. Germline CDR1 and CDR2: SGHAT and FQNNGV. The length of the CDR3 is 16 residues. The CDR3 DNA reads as TGTGCCAGCAGCTTAGTACCAGGGCAAATTAATGAAAAACTGTTTTTT. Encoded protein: CASSLVPGQINEKLFF. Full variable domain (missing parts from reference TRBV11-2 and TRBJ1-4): EAGVAQSPRYKIIEKRQSVAFWCNPISGHATLYWYQQILGQGPKLLIQFQNNGVVDDSQLPKDRFSAERLKGVDSTLKIQPAKLEDSAVYLCASSLVPGQINEKLFFGSGTQLSVL.

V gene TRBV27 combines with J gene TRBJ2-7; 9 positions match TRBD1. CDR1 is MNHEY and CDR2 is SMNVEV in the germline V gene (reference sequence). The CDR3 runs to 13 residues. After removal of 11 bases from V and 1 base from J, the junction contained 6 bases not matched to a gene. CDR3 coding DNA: TGTGCCGTCCCCGGGACAGGGTCCTACGAGCAGTACTTC. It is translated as CAVPGTGSYEQYF.

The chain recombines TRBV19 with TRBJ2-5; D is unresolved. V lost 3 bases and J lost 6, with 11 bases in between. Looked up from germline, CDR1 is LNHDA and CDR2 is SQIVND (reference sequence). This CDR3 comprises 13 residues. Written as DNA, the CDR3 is TGTGCCAGTAGTATCGGTAGGGAACAGACCCAGTACTTC. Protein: CASSIGREQTQYF.

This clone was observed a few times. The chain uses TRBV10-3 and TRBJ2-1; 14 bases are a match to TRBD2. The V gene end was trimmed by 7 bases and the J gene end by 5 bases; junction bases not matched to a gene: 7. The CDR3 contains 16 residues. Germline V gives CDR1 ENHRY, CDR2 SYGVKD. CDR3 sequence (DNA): TGTGCCATCAAGGGGACTAGCGGGAGAGGGAACAATGAGCAGTTCTTC. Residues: CAIKGTSGRGNNEQFF.

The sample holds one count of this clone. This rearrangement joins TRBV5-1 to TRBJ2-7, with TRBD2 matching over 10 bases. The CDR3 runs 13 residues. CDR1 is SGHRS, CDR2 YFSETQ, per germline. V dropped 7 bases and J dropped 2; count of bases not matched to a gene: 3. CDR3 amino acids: CASRTSGTYEQYF. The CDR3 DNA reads TGCGCCAGCCGGACTAGCGGAACCTACGAGCAGTACTTC.

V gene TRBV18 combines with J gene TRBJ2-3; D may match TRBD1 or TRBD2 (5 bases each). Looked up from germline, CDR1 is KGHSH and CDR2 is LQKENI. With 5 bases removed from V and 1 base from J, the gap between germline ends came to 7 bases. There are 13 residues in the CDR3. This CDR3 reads CASSGDRTDTQYF. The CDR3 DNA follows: TGTGCCAGCTCAGGGGACCGCACAGATACGCAGTATTTT.

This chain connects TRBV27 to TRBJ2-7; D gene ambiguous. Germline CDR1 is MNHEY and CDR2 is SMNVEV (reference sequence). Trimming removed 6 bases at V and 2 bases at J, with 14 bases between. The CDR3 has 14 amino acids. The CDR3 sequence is CASSPDVQTYEQYF. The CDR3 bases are TGTGCCAGCAGCCCGGACGTACAAACCTACGAGCAGTACTTC.